The clone carrying this T cell receptor (beta chain) showed up just once. What it binds is not known. The data stem from a study of cytomegalovirus exposure and HLA in healthy donors. Study-wide context: About 179 million T cells yielded fewer than 120 million unique TCR beta sequences in earlier analysis.

Donors likely had unrecorded immune exposures despite being nominally healthy when sampled. Study results and limitations: CMV serostatus was the only immune exposure information that was available. There were a few CMV-associated chains whose specificity for CMV antigens was confirmed in vitro.

The CDR3 has 16 residues. Deletions cut 4 bases from V and 4 bases from J, with 20 bases between. Germline V lookup: CDR1 SGHRS, CDR2 YFSETQ. Primers: 60 Vbeta forward and 13 Jbeta reverse. The method was immunoSEQ multiplex PCR; TCRdb's version includes in-frame clones alone and lacks a portion of them. The top ten clones hold under 1.5% of a sample with some 150,000 clones, roughly four fifths of them seen once. Sample: PBMCs. This receptor was obtained from a man between 60 and 75 years old in good health and CMV-seronegative. The V and J genes are TRBV5-1 and TRBJ2-5; the D gene is possibly TRBD1 (5 bases). CDR3 DNA: TGCGCCAGCAGCCCCGGCGTGGACCCCCAGGGAGAGACCCAGTACTTC. Amino acid sequence: CASSPGVDPQGETQYF.